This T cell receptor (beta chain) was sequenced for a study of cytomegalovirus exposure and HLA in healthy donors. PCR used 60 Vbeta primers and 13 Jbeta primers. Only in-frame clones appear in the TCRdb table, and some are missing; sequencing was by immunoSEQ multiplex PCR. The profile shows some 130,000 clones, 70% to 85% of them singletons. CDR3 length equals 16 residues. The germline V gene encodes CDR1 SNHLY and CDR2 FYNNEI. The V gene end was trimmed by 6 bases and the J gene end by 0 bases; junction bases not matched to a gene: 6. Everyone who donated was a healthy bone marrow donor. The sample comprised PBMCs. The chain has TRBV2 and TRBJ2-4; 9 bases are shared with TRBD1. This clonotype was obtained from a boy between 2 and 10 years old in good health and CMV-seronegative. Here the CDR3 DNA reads TGTGCCAGCAGCCGGGACAGGGACCTAGCCAAAAACATTCAGTACTTC. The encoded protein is CASSRDRDLAKNIQYF.